The next 19 T cell receptor beta chains were all read from a single sample in a study of T cell responses to AZD1222 COVID-19 vaccine. Measured with immunoSEQ multiplex PCR; TCRdb has only the in-frame clones, and not every one. The sample lists more than 110,000 clones, approximately 90% occurring once. The specimen comprised peripheral blood, sampled on day 0 of AZD1222 vaccination. The receptors were sampled from an adult in good health.

In its sample, this clone was seen a few times. The rearrangement links TRBV11-3 to TRBJ1-2; weak D call: TRBD1 (6 bases). Germline V gene lookup returns CDR1 SGHNT and CDR2 YENEEA. The CDR3 spans 13 residues. The V and J ends lost 5 bases and 4 bases respectively, with 11 bases between them. DNA of the CDR3: TGTGCCAGCAGCCAGACAGGTCGCTATGGCTACACCTTC. Its protein is CASSQTGRYGYTF.

V gene TRBV6-5 combines with J gene TRBJ1-1; no definite D call. The V and J ends lost 6 bases and 0 bases respectively, with 8 bases between them. The CDR3 is made up of 13 amino acids. Germline V gene data show CDR1 as MNHEY and CDR2 as SVGAGI. CDR3: CASSASVNTEAFF. DNA for the CDR3: TGTGCCAGCAGCGCGTCAGTGAACACTGAAGCTTTCTTT.

The gene calls are TRBV14 and TRBJ2-7, with D possibly TRBD2 on 6 matching bases. The CDR3 consists of 13 residues. Germline lookup yields CDR1 SGHDN and CDR2 FVKESK. V gave up 3 bases and J gave up 6 bases, with 12 bases separating them. The DNA for the CDR3 is TGTGCCAGCAGCCAGATAAGGGGAGGCGAGCAGTACTTC. It translates to CASSQIRGGEQYF.

In DNA form, the CDR3 reads TGTGCCTCTAAGGACTGGATCTATGAGCAGTTCTTC. It yields the protein CASKDWIYEQFF. This rearrangement joins TRBV30 to TRBJ2-1; perhaps TRBD2 as D (5 bases). From germline, CDR1 is GTSNPN and CDR2 SVGIG (reference sequence). V shed 7 bases and J shed 8 bases, with 15 bases lying between them. This CDR3 contains 12 residues.

This clone was seen only once. CDR3 protein: CASSQGGAAEPYEQYF. The CDR3 nucleotides read TGCGCCAGCAGCCAAGGGGGAGCTGCGGAGCCCTACGAGCAGTACTTC. The V call is TRBV4-3, the J call TRBJ2-7; D is perhaps TRBD2 (5 bases). Germline assignment: CDR1 LGHNA and CDR2 YSLEER. Trimming removed 1 base at V and 2 bases at J, with 15 bases between. This CDR3 comprises 16 residues.

The chain's CDR3 is CASSQFSGGLYEQYF. DNA for the CDR3: TGCGCCAGCAGCCAATTTAGCGGAGGACTCTACGAGCAGTACTTC. V and J are TRBV4-3 and TRBJ2-7; D is possibly TRBD2 (6 bases). The CDR3 spans 15 residues. CDR1 is LGHNA, CDR2 YSLEER, per germline. V was pared by 2 bases and J by 3 bases, with 14 bases between.

The chain employs TRBV7-2 and TRBJ1-2, with 9 bases aligning to TRBD1. V was clipped by 6 bases and J by 4 bases; unmatched bases: 6. Germline values: CDR1 SGHTA, CDR2 FQGNSA. The CDR3 totals 14 residues. CDR3 loop: CASSSQGATYGYTF. In DNA, the CDR3 is TGTGCCAGCAGTTCACAGGGGGCCACCTATGGCTACACCTTC. The whole variable domain, remainder taken from reference TRBV7-2 and TRBJ1-2, is GAGVSQSPSNKVTEKGKDVELRCDPISGHTALYWYRQSLGQGLEFLIYFQGNSAPDKSGLPSDRFSAERTGGSVSTLTIQRTQQEDSAVYLCASSSQGATYGYTFGSGTRLTVV.

J is TRBJ1-2 and V is TRBV11-2; D possibly corresponds to TRBD1 (6 bases). The length of the CDR3 is 15 residues. Per germline, CDR1 SGHAT and CDR2 FQNNGV. The V end was cut by 2 bases, the J end by 2 bases, with 12 bases between. CDR3 in DNA: TGTGCCAGCAGCTTAACGGACAGCCAAAACTATGGCTACACCTTC. This translates into CASSLTDSQNYGYTF.

This chain's CDR3 is CASSWGTVSSYEQYF. The CDR3 DNA is TGTGCCAGCAGCTGGGGGACGGTGAGCTCCTACGAGCAGTACTTC. J is TRBJ2-7 and V is TRBV5-4; D is perhaps TRBD1 or TRBD2 (5 bases each). The V end was cut by 3 bases, the J end by 0 bases, with 13 bases between. The germline V gene encodes CDR1 SGHNT and CDR2 YYREEE (reference sequence). The CDR3 has 15 residues.

The V and J genes are TRBV5-6 and TRBJ2-5; D remains ambiguous. The CDR3 is 13 amino acids. V was trimmed by 0 bases and J by 2 bases, leaving 5 bases between them. Germline V lookup: CDR1 SGHDT, CDR2 YYEEEE. CDR3 in amino acids: CASSLDGQETQYF. The CDR3 nucleotides read TGTGCCAGCAGCTTGGACGGACAAGAGACCCAGTACTTC.

This chain joins TRBV11-3 and TRBJ2-3, with TRBD2 identical over 8 bases. The CDR3 is made up of 13 amino acids. V was clipped by 4 bases and J by 6 bases; unmatched bases: 3. CDR1 and CDR2 (germline): SGHNT, YENEEA. CDR3 coding DNA: TGTGCCAGCAGCTCGGGGGGGCGGGATACGCAGTATTTT. Encoded protein: CASSSGGRDTQYF.

The chain couples TRBV4-2 to TRBJ2-5, with D possibly matching TRBD1 (6 bases). The CDR3 sequence is 15 residues long. Germline lookup yields CDR1 LGHNA and CDR2 YNFKEQ. Trimming stripped 4 bases from V and 5 bases from J, with 17 bases between. Written as DNA, the CDR3 is TGTGCCAGCAGCCCTCGACAGGCTATGGAGGAGACCCAGTACTTC. Encoded protein: CASSPRQAMEETQYF.

CDR3 DNA sequence: TGTGCCAGCAGCCTAGGGGGGACAGCGAACACTGAAGCTTTCTTT. Translated, it gives CASSLGGTANTEAFF. The chain recombines TRBV11-2 with TRBJ1-1; 7 bases fit TRBD1. V lost 5 bases and J lost 1; bases outside the gene matches: 7. CDR3 length: 15 amino acids. CDR1 SGHAT and CDR2 FQNNGV come from the germline V gene.

V usage is TRBV29-1 and J usage is TRBJ1-5, with D unclear. Trimming removed 4 bases at V and 0 bases at J, with 10 bases between. The CDR3 extends over 14 amino acids. Germline V gives CDR1 SQVTM, CDR2 ANQGSEA. The DNA for the CDR3 is TGCAGCGTTGGGTTAAGCAATAGCAATCAGCCCCAGCATTTT. Amino acid sequence: CSVGLSNSNQPQHF.

This chain links TRBV27 with TRBJ2-5; TRBD2 matches at 9 bases. This CDR3 region has 15 residues. Per germline, CDR1 MNHEY and CDR2 SMNVEV (reference sequence). V trimming: 1 base; J trimming: 1 base; junction bases outside the gene matches: 1. The CDR3 loop is CASSLLTSGQETQYF. The DNA for the CDR3 is TGTGCCAGCAGTTTATTGACTAGCGGCCAAGAGACCCAGTACTTC.

The chain recombines TRBV10-1 with TRBJ1-3; D unresolved. Trimming shortened V by 2 bases and J by 4 bases, and 9 bases separated the two germline ends. The germline gives CDR1 WNHNN, CDR2 SYGVQD (reference sequence). The CDR3 runs 14 residues. CDR3 amino acids: CASSERLGGNTIYF. CDR3 DNA sequence: TGCGCCAGCAGTGAGCGACTGGGAGGAAACACCATATATTTT.

The V gene is TRBV6-4, the J gene TRBJ2-1; D uncertain. The V gene's germline CDR1 is MRHNA and CDR2 SNTAGT. V was shortened by 0 bases and J by 10 bases, with 10 bases between the two germline ends. CDR3 length equals 13 residues. The CDR3 sequence is CASSDSNVGEQFF. In nucleotides, the CDR3 is TGTGCCAGCAGTGACTCGAATGTAGGCGAGCAGTTCTTC.

The chain combines TRBV30 with TRBJ1-1, with D tentatively TRBD1 (5 bases). Trimming took off 2 bases at V and 3 bases at J, with 13 bases between the two ends. Germline loops: CDR1 GTSNPN, CDR2 SVGIG (reference sequence). This CDR3 has 14 amino acids. CDR3 region: CAWSSWGNYTEAFF. DNA of the CDR3: TGTGCCTGGAGTAGCTGGGGGAATTACACTGAAGCTTTCTTT.

V is TRBV7-9 and J is TRBJ2-1; a weak D match, TRBD1 (6 bases). This CDR3 comprises 16 residues. Germline lookup yields CDR1 SEHNR and CDR2 FQNEAQ (reference sequence). V lost 1 base to trimming and J lost 7 bases, with 17 bases between them. Here the CDR3 DNA reads TGTGCCAGCAGCTTAGGAGGGGGTGCAGTCGGTAATGAGCAGTTCTTC. Protein product: CASSLGGGAVGNEQFF.